This T cell receptor beta chain was obtained from a study of control samples from healthy donors and cancer patients. Measured with immunoSEQ multiplex PCR; TCRdb has only the in-frame clones, and not every one. This sample yields over 150,000 clones, of which around 87% are seen a single time; roughly 1.3% belongs to the top ten. The CDR3 is made up of 13 amino acids. Germline assignment: CDR1 SGHRS and CDR2 YFSETQ. V gave up 4 bases and J gave up 4 bases, with 9 bases separating them. This clone was recorded only once. The TCR was taken from a woman in her 50s in good health. Specimen: blood. The rearrangement uses TRBV5-1 and TRBJ2-1; D remains ambiguous. The CDR3 reads CASSPDPYNEQFF. In DNA form, the CDR3 reads TGCGCCAGCAGCCCCGACCCTTACAATGAGCAGTTCTTC. The full variable domain, with the rest looked up from reference TRBV5-1 and TRBJ2-1, is KAGVTQTPRYLIKTRGQQVTLSCSPISGHRSVSWYQQTPGQGLQFLFEYFSETQRNKGNFPGRFSGRQFSNSRSEMNVSTLELGDSALYLCASSPDPYNEQFFGPGTRLTVL.